The source of this T cell receptor beta chain is a study of blood T cell repertoires in COVID-19 (dated by TCRdb to 2018 to 2021). As for the study more broadly: Collaborator samples came from the United States, Italy and Spain and covered acute and convalescent phases of COVID-19. The repertoires were released in a freely available public database intended as a resource for research on the immune response to SARS-CoV-2. Samples came from the ongoing ImmuneRACE study (first 160 participants) plus 1,254 subjects from 6 global collaborators. The prospective study material was composed of cDNA or gDNA derived from T cells, B-cell-depleted T cells, or PBMCs. Subjects who had been exposed to COVID-19, were actively infected with it, or had recovered from it provided the deeply sampled blood TCRbeta repertoires that made up the dataset. HLA class I and class II types, where available, came from metadata supplied by the sample provider rather than from assay-based typing. The sample metadata nearly always contained a de-identified subject ID, COVID-19 status, age in years and sex.

Study-wide conclusions, independent of this receptor: How much clinical and demographic metadata was included differed by source and by participant, and the metadata was provided uncurated.

As for this clone: The specificity of this receptor is unknown. No base quality information exists; no much larger clone differs at one position.

The germline V gene provides CDR1 SGHTA and CDR2 FQGNSA. The CDR3 has 13 amino acids, counting the end cysteine and phenylalanine. Of all the DNA, just the CDR3 is kept, 39 bases in frame from base 1. Trimming costs V 1 base and J 4 bases, and their ends lie 5 bases apart. Participants in the prospective study were aged roughly 18 to 100 years, lived in about two dozen United States geographic areas, and enrolled through a virtual design. In the prospective study, participants were assigned to cohorts based on the clinical history participants reported in a screening survey and a study questionnaire. ImmuneRACE Cohort 3 recovered participants were defined by two consecutive negative NP/OP PCR tests, healthcare professional clearance, or symptom resolution. Each participant in the prospective study had whole blood, serum and a nasopharyngeal or oropharyngeal swab collected by mobile phlebotomists. Additional blood draws and questionnaires over an approximately two-month period could optionally be provided by prospective study participants. Blood samples from the prospective study were shipped frozen or at room temperature prior to DNA extraction.

TCRbeta CDR3 regions were amplified from genomic DNA by means of the immunoSEQ Assay, a bias-controlled multiplex PCR. The paper's data handling went like this. The number of nucleated cells in each sample was estimated by amplification of reference gene primers within the assay. Sequence reads were collapsed and filtered to measure the absolute abundance of every unique TCRbeta CDR3 rearrangement. For each sample, productive Simpson clonality was calculated as the square root of Simpson's diversity index over productive rearrangements. TCRdb limited this immuneACCESS table to in-frame rearrangements with V and J called. A share of clones is missing; checked studies link under half to unresolved V genes, and the rest is unexplained. V and J calls and clone size come straight from that table; D and trimming were deduced from the DNA. For this sample the table gives a few hundred thousand clones, of which approximately 88% were detected only once. The top ten constitute around 8.9% of the sample.

The sequence joins TRBV7-2 to TRBJ1-5, with the identity of the D gene unclear. The clonotype was recovered from a woman between 18 and 29 years old who had recovered from COVID-19. The sample was PBMCs or T cells enriched from blood (not recorded which). The CDR3 reads CASSLGANQPQHF. The DNA reads as follows: TGTGCCAGCAGCTTAGGGGCTAATCAGCCCCAGCATTTT.